Listed below are T cell receptor beta chains from one sample, sequenced in a study of blood T cells in healthy people across ages. TCRdb fed the 5' RACE reads into MiXCR, producing one record per CDR3 protein. The profile shows 800,000 or so distinct CDR3 sequences, approximately 25% of them singletons. These data also featured in a second study, about T cells of mothers and their children.

Source material: blood. The receptors were sampled from a boy aged 5 to 17 in good health. The CDR3 runs from the conserved cysteine through the conserved F or W. A D gene is named only where the DNA matches it firmly. Clone sizes are given selectively: once, few, many, or a class where the clone is expanded.

>TRBJ2-1|14|.|TRBV12-3/TRBV12-4|few
TGTGCCAGCAGTAGTACAGGTGCCTACAATGAGCAGTTCTTC
CASSSTGAYNEQFF
>TRBJ1-3|15|TRBD1|TRBV7-9|.
TGTGCCAGCAGTAAGGGACAGGGGTCGGAAAACACCATATATTTT
CASSKGQGSENTIYF
>TRBJ2-6|15|.|TRBV15|few
TGTGCCACCAGCAGTGGGGGCTCTGGGGCCAACGTCCTGACTTTC
CATSSGGSGANVLTF
>TRBJ2-1|16|TRBD2|TRBV11-1|.
TGTGCCAGCAGCTTTGTGGGAGGGACGTACGGGAATGAGCAGTTCTTC
CASSFVGGTYGNEQFF
>TRBJ2-5|14|TRBD1|TRBV6-6|.
TGTGCCAGCAGTTACACGACAGGGAGAGAGACCCAGTACTTC
CASSYTTGRETQYF
>TRBJ2-1|15|.|TRBV11-2|.
TGTGCCAGCAGCTTACTCTACCGGTCCCCAAATGAGCAGTTCTTC
CASSLLYRSPNEQFF
>TRBJ2-7|18|TRBD2|TRBV7-6|many
TGTGCCAGCAGCCCACGGGTGGGACTAGCGGATAGCTCCTACGAGCAGTACTTC
CASSPRVGLADSSYEQYF
>TRBJ2-2|18|TRBD1|TRBV15|.
TGTGCCACCAGCATGCTCGGGTGGGGGACAGGGGACACCGGGGAGCTGTTTTTT
CATSMLGWGTGDTGELFF
>TRBJ2-5|15|.|TRBV29-1|few
TGCAGCGTTGACCGGGCCGGAGAAGCGGAAGAGACCCAGTACTTC
CSVDRAGEAEETQYF
>TRBJ2-4|14|.|TRBV5-1|.
TGCGCCAGCAGCGCAGGGACAGCCAAAAACATTCAGTACTTC
CASSAGTAKNIQYF
>TRBJ2-5|14|.|TRBV7-8|few
TGTGCCAGCAGCTCCGGGGTCAACCAAGAGACCCAGTACTTC
CASSSGVNQETQYF
>TRBJ2-3|13|.|TRBV7-9|.
TGTGCCAGCAGCTTATCAACGGCAGATACGCAGTATTTT
CASSLSTADTQYF
>TRBJ1-1|13|.|TRBV7-6|few
TGTGCCAGCAGCTCAGGGTTGGCCCCTGAAGCTTTCTTT
CASSSGLAPEAFF
>TRBJ2-3|16|TRBD1|TRBV6-2/TRBV6-3|.
TGTGCCAGCAGTTTTCCCCCTGGACAGGGCACAGATACGCAGTATTTT
CASSFPPGQGTDTQYF
>TRBJ2-1|14|.|TRBV6-2/TRBV6-3|.
TGTGCCAGCAACGGCCGGGACCCCCGGCATGAGCAGTTCTTC
CASNGRDPRHEQFF
>TRBJ2-3|15|.|TRBV20-1|.
TGCAGTGCTAGACAGACTGTCACTAGCACAGATACGCAGTATTTT
CSARQTVTSTDTQYF
>TRBJ2-3|13|.|TRBV27|.
TGTGCCAGCAGGGACCGGGGTACAGATACGCAGTATTTT
CASRDRGTDTQYF
>TRBJ2-2|17|.|TRBV4-3|few
TGCGCCAGCAGCCAAGATCGAACCGCGAGCGGCACCGGGGAGCTGTTTTTT
CASSQDRTASGTGELFF
>TRBJ1-1|16|TRBD1|TRBV13|.
TGTGCCAGCAGCTTCCGGGACAGACTTATGAACACTGAAGCTTTCTTT
CASSFRDRLMNTEAFF
>TRBJ2-1|13|.|TRBV7-9|many
TGTGCCAGCAGCTTAGAGAGGGACAATGAGCAGTTCTTC
CASSLERDNEQFF
>TRBJ1-1|14|.|TRBV28|.
TGTGCCAGCAGTTTGGACAAGCTCAACTTTGAAGCTTTCTTT
CASSLDKLNFEAFF
>TRBJ2-4|11|.|TRBV6-2/TRBV6-3|.
TGTGCCAGCAGCCGTGAGCTTCGACAGTACTTC
CASSRELRQYF
>TRBJ2-1|13|.|TRBV7-3|few
TGTGCCAGCAGGGAACTAGGTTCCAATGAGCAGTTCTTC
CASRELGSNEQFF
>TRBJ2-1|15|TRBD2|TRBV27|.
TGTGCCAGCAGTCCTGGACTAGGGACCTACAATGAGCAGTTCTTC
CASSPGLGTYNEQFF
>TRBJ2-3|14|TRBD2|TRBV24-1|.
TGTGCCACCAGTGACTCCAATGCTGCGGGAGGGCAGTATTTT
CATSDSNAAGGQYF
>TRBJ2-7|14|.|TRBV5-1|few
TGCGCCAGCAGCTTGAGCAGGGAAGTCTACGAGCAGTACTTC
CASSLSREVYEQYF
>TRBJ2-5|14|.|TRBV29-1|few
TGCAGCGTTGAGATAGCGGACCTGCAAGAGACCCAGTACTTC
CSVEIADLQETQYF
>TRBJ1-2|12|.|TRBV7-2|.
TGTGCCAGCAGCTGGGACCTTGTCCGCTACACCTTC
CASSWDLVRYTF
>TRBJ2-7|14|.|TRBV12-3/TRBV12-4|few
TGTGCCAGCAGTTTTCCCGACAAGAACTACGAGCAGTACTTC
CASSFPDKNYEQYF
>TRBJ2-5|15|TRBD2|TRBV9|.
TGTGCCAGCAGCCCACGGACTAGCGGGACCGGGACCCAGTACTTC
CASSPRTSGTGTQYF
>TRBJ2-1|13|TRBD2|TRBV29-1|.
TGCAGCGCTTGGACTAGCGGCAACAATGAGCAGTTCTTC
CSAWTSGNNEQFF
>TRBJ1-1|11|.|TRBV3-1|.
TGTGCCAGCAGCCGATCATCCGAAGCTTTCTTT
CASSRSSEAFF
>TRBJ2-7|14|.|TRBV27|.
TGTGCCAGCAGTCCAGGACTGATACCCTACGAGCAGTACTTC
CASSPGLIPYEQYF
>TRBJ2-1|16|TRBD2|TRBV7-9|.
TGTGCCAGCAGCTCCCGAGCGGGGGCAACTTACAATGAGCAGTTCTTC
CASSSRAGATYNEQFF
>TRBJ2-7|15|TRBD1|TRBV12-3/TRBV12-4|.
TGTGCCAGCAGTCTCAGGGACAGGACCCCCTACGAGCAGTACTTC
CASSLRDRTPYEQYF
>TRBJ1-2|17|.|TRBV7-9|.
TGTGCCAGCAGCCCTACCGCTAGAGGCGGCGGAAGCTATGGCTACACCTTC
CASSPTARGGGSYGYTF
>TRBJ1-1|14|.|TRBV10-3|.
TGTGCCATCAGATCGCTGGCCACCAACACTGAAGCTTTCTTT
CAIRSLATNTEAFF
>TRBJ1-2|13|TRBD1|TRBV28|few
TGTGCCAGCAGCGGACAGGGAAAGGGTGGCTACACCTTC
CASSGQGKGGYTF
>TRBJ1-5|13|.|TRBV10-3|.
TGTGCCATCGGGTTGGATAGCAATCAGCCCCAGCATTTT
CAIGLDSNQPQHF
>TRBJ1-4|16|.|TRBV7-9|.
TGTGCCAGCAGCTTTGGACGGGATATGGCTAATGAAAAACTGTTTTTT
CASSFGRDMANEKLFF
>TRBJ2-1|15|TRBD2|TRBV20-1|few
TGCAGTGCTAATCAACAGCGGGATGCAGGTAATGAGCAGTTCTTC
CSANQQRDAGNEQFF
>TRBJ2-7|14|.|TRBV6-2/TRBV6-3|.
TGTGCCAGCAGTTACTTGAGGACTCCATACGAGCAGTACTTC
CASSYLRTPYEQYF
>TRBJ2-5|16|TRBD1|TRBV28|few
TGTGCCAGCAGTTCCAACGAACAGGGGGACCAAGAGACCCAGTACTTC
CASSSNEQGDQETQYF
>TRBJ2-5|14|TRBD1|TRBV7-9|once
TGTGCCAGCAGCGACTCCAGGGGGCGGGAGACCCAGTACTTC
CASSDSRGRETQYF
>TRBJ2-3|13|.|TRBV15|.
TGTGCCACCAGCAGAGCCACCCATGATTCGCAGTATTTT
CATSRATHDSQYF
>TRBJ2-7|13|.|TRBV6-5|.
TGTGCCACCGGGCGCCTGAGCTCCTACGAGCAGTACTTC
CATGRLSSYEQYF
>TRBJ1-2|19|.|TRBV20-1|.
TGCAGTGCCAGGTTGCTAGAAGTTCGAGGCGGATGGGGGAACTATGGCTACACCTTC
CSARLLEVRGGWGNYGYTF
>TRBJ1-5|15|.|TRBV7-9|few
TGTGCCAGCAGCCCCGGGTCGGCGATTAATCAGCCCCAGCATTTT
CASSPGSAINQPQHF
>TRBJ1-4|14|.|TRBV3-1|.
TGTGCCAGCAGGGGGGGACGGTCGAATGAAAAACTGTTTTTT
CASRGGRSNEKLFF
>TRBJ2-5|12|.|TRBV7-9|.
TGTGCCAGCAGTAACCCAGGAGAGACCCAGTACTTC
CASSNPGETQYF
>TRBJ1-2|15|.|TRBV3-1|.
TGTGCCAGCAGCCAAGCGGCAGTAGCTAACTATGGCTACACCTTC
CASSQAAVANYGYTF
>TRBJ1-4|14|.|TRBV12-3/TRBV12-4|few
TGTGCCAGCAGCGAGACAGTAACTAATGAAAAACTGTTTTTT
CASSETVTNEKLFF
>TRBJ2-5|14|TRBD1|TRBV12-3/TRBV12-4|few
TGTGCCAGCGCCATACAGGGGCAAGAAGAGACCCAGTACTTC
CASAIQGQEETQYF
>TRBJ1-2|15|.|TRBV4-3|.
TGCGCCAGCAGCCAGGACCGGGACTTAGCTTATGGCTACACCTTC
CASSQDRDLAYGYTF
>TRBJ2-2|13|TRBD1|TRBV15|.
TGTGCCACCAGCAGCCCAGGGGGCGGGGAGCTGTTTTTT
CATSSPGGGELFF
>TRBJ1-2|13|.|TRBV7-2|few
TGTGCCAGCAGCTTAGCGGTGACCTATGGCTACACCTTC
CASSLAVTYGYTF